This T cell receptor (beta chain) was identified in a study of cytomegalovirus exposure and HLA in healthy donors (dated by TCRdb to about 2017). Broadly, across the study: In an earlier analysis of 587 of the donors, about 270 Gb of sequence data and 90 million to 130 million unique TCR beta sequences from approximately 180 million T cells were reported. Donor age, sex, ethnicity and CMV serostatus were compiled alongside the repertoire data. The later analysis used no new phenotypic data to find candidate immune exposures, relying instead on TCR beta sequences and their occurrence across donors. An earlier analysis of some 500 of the donors applied high-throughput TCR beta sequencing to assess whether each TCR beta V gene segment acted as functional or pseudogenic. A separate validation cohort of 100 to 150 different subjects was used in addition to the roughly 670-subject first cohort. Among the roughly 400 genotyped donors, more than 70% belonged to the genetic ancestry cluster associated with self-reported Caucasian donors. Several DR-DQ haplotypes were treated as single units for association and clustering because of strong linkage in the cohort. The number of typed donors differed by locus: about 620-640 for A, B, C, DRB1 and DQB1; 500 to 550 for DQA1; around 610 for DPA1; and some 430 for DPB1. A later genetic analysis used genome-wide SNP genotypes for about 55% of the 666 donors, treating that subset as a discovery cohort. Class I and class II HLA loci were covered by the typing at four-digit resolution. Every repertoire in the discovery cohort had been generated on one and the same sequencing platform. To study patterns of TCR occurrence, a later analysis re-analyzed previously published TCR beta repertoires from several hundred donors and added high-resolution HLA genotyping. An early release covering about 600 HLA-typed donors comprised about 290 gigabases of sequencing data and 65 million to 100 million unique TCR sequences. On average, roughly 250,000 unique TCR beta nucleotide sequences were sequenced per donor among 398 genotyped donors of the cohort, with around 19% of those sequences being non-productive. The study aimed to test whether signatures of past pathogen exposure could be identified by cataloging public T cell receptors. Using immunosequencing, the study profiled T cell repertoires from 640 or so subjects and related those repertoires to cytomegalovirus serostatus. To predict cytomegalovirus infection status, the study brought together high-throughput TCR immunosequencing, statistical association of individual TCRs with disease status, and machine learning.

Worth noting for this clone: It has no known antigen specificity. No much larger clone exists at a distance of one base, and base qualities are not known.

General study outcomes and caveats: Most TCR sequences were seen in very few donors, while some public TCRs were found in many individuals. Roughly uniform sequencing depth across donors was assumed in presence/absence analyses, although this assumption may not hold. For the cohort, immune exposure information was limited to CMV serostatus. A later analysis associated 15,000 or so TCR beta sequences with specific HLA alleles at a false discovery rate of 0.05. Only TCR beta chains were sequenced in this cohort, and the absence of alpha or paired-chain data limited detectable features. Strong co-occurrence of HLA alleles, especially DR and DQ, made assigning TCR associations to individual alleles difficult. An association between a missense DCLRE1C variant and V-gene and J-gene trimming of TCR beta chains was found in a later genetic analysis and replicated in an independent cohort. According to a later analysis, most CMV-associated TCR beta chains appeared to be HLA-restricted, and the HLA associations seemed to be driven largely by CMV exposure. In a later analysis, the rate of TCR association differed among HLA loci, with DRB1 alleles having the most associated TCRs and HLA-C alleles having the fewest. Because the 87-base-pair reads could not distinguish some IMGT-functional V segments, including TRBV6-2 and TRBV6-3, those segments were excluded. A further reported finding was that TCR beta sequences accurately predicted the HLA-A and HLA-B alleles for most subjects in the first cohort. Because HLA typing was missing for some donors at each locus, association tests included only the typed subset. A later analysis reported that several top co-occurrence clusters appeared linked to parvovirus B19, influenza, CMV and Epstein-Barr virus. Because counts were too low, about 15 rarely observed V segments, including chromosome 9 orphons, were left out of the earlier analysis of several hundred of the donors. The study gave a list of some 150 TCR beta chains associated with cytomegalovirus. Correlated functional status among segregating V segments might be attributable to linkage disequilibrium, but an unknown experimental factor could not be ruled out. Three of the identified cytomegalovirus-associated TCR beta chains were confirmed in vitro to be specific for cytomegalovirus antigens. A later genetic analysis reported fewer N-insertions in productive TCRs among donors in an Asian-associated ancestry cluster than the roughly 720-donor mean. In an earlier analysis of around 600 of the donors, most TCR beta V segments were observed in productive rearrangements about 87% or about 30% of the time, broadly matching IMGT annotations. According to the authors, the approach could potentially be generalized to other disease states and immunological phenotypes. A cluster of highly shared sequence variants was judged likely to be a technical artifact of the sequencing pipeline. In a later analysis, HLA-associated TCR beta chains were found to be more clonally expanded and to have lower generation probabilities than equally common non-associated chains. Cytomegalovirus status was reported to be diagnosed by the classifier with high specificity and sensitivity in both the original and validation cohorts.

Library prep was done by the immunoSEQ multiplex PCR assay. For the multiplex PCR, a mixture combining 60 forward primers for TCR Vbeta segments and 13 reverse primers for TCR Jbeta segments was used. A multiplex PCR assay on genomic DNA amplified the CDR3 region of rearranged TCR beta genes. Amplified TCR beta libraries were sequenced as 87-base-pair reads on the Illumina HiSeq System. Regarding the original processing steps: A later analysis counted approximately 74 million unique TCR beta chains across the 550 to 800 repertoires, and about 10 million of these chains were shared by at least two donors. To remove PCR and sequencing errors, raw reads were error-corrected and collapsed into unique sequences using a nearest-neighbor algorithm that merged closely related sequences. To assign V, D and J gene segments, CDR3 sequences were aligned to IMGT reference sequences. Each retained sequence needed at least a six-nucleotide match to both a V gene segment and a J gene segment. A rearrangement was called productive if the CDR3 had no stop codons and remained in frame with V and J, and every other rearrangement was called non-productive. Following IMGT convention, CDR3 was defined as the stretch from the second conserved V-encoded cysteine to the conserved J-encoded phenylalanine. The earlier analysis of roughly 590 of the donors excluded sequences that lacked an unambiguous match to a single V gene segment. In an earlier analysis of 500 to 750 of the donors, V segments were called functional above 56.7% productive rearrangements and were called segregating when the between-donor standard deviation exceeded 5%. A statistical classification framework was built to diagnose cytomegalovirus status from the catalog of TCR beta chain sequences. In a later analysis, V and J genes were assigned by comparing TCR nucleotide sequences against IMGT/GENE-DB human TR gene sequences. Using the TCRdist pipeline, a later analysis assigned CDR3 sequences along with most-parsimonious VDJ recombination scenarios. In a later analysis, each TCR beta chain was defined by its CDR3 amino acid sequence together with its V-gene family, and reads lacking a unique V-gene family were excluded. To address suspected cross-contamination and a sequencing artifact, a later analysis removed some 620 highly shared, low-generation-probability nucleotide sequences. A later analysis calculated a clonal expansion index for each public chain from normalized within-repertoire ranks of inferred template counts. Generation probabilities in a later analysis came from a VDJ recombination model fitted to out-of-frame rearrangements, and those results were checked against IGoR. In a later analysis, hypergeometric tests were used to score TCR-TCR, TCR-HLA and TCR-CMV co-occurrence, with a repertoire-size bias correction applied to TCR pairs. False discovery rates were estimated in a later analysis by permuting HLA or CMV assignments 20 times. A later analysis grouped co-occurring TCRs with DBSCAN, adding TCRdist sequence similarity when clustering within HLA-allele-positive subsets. Co-occurrence clustering excluded repertoires with fewer than 30,000 or more than 120,000 public chains, plus five with anomalous nucleotide sharing. In TCRdb, the immuneACCESS table is reduced to in-frame sequences with V and J assigned. These tables do not hold every clone; where another copy was compared, an unresolved V gene accounts for under half, and the others remain unexplained. V, J and clone size derive from that table, while D and trimming were established from the DNA sequence. For this sample the table gives 150,000 to 200,000 clones, of which about 79% were detected only once. The top ten hold around 15% of the sample.

The germline V and J ends show losses of 3 bases and 6 bases respectively, and no gene match explains 4 bases of the junction. The CDR1 and CDR2 encoded by the germline V gene are MGHRA and YSYEKL. Including the terminal cysteine and phenylalanine, the CDR3 comprises 14 residues. The DNA shown is the 42-base CDR3, in frame from base 1. The cohort was made up of under 800 healthy bone marrow donors. All cohort members were sampled while nominally healthy, although unrecorded immune exposures were likely present. The donor was CMV seropositive and belonged to the group of about 290 seropositive cohort members. Each donor provided a peripheral blood sample, and peripheral blood mononuclear cells were used for TCR beta sequencing. Genomic DNA extraction from the blood cell samples was performed with the Qiagen DNeasy Blood Extraction Kit.

Recombination joined TRBV4-1 with TRBJ2-1, with TRBD2 matching 8 junction bases. The clonotype was recovered from a man aged 45-60 years in good health and CMV-seropositive. The source material was PBMCs. The bases read TGCGCCAGCAGCCAGGTGCGGGGGGCCAATGAGCAGTTCTTC. Its coded protein is CASSQVRGANEQFF.